This T cell receptor (beta chain) was documented in a study of blood T cell repertoires in COVID-19. Study-wide background: Samples of COVID-19 (acute and convalescent) were obtained from the United States, Italy and Spain.

The assay was immunoSEQ multiplex PCR, and TCRdb's table has in-frame clones only and misses some. The sample has about 280,000 clones; around 89% are singletons. This CDR3 region has 14 residues. V shed 3 bases and J shed 3 bases, with 15 bases lying between them. The germline V gene has CDR1 DFQATT and CDR2 SNEGSKA (reference sequence). The cohort comprised adults aged about 18 to 100 years residing in 20 to 25 US areas. The chain carries TRBV20-1 and TRBJ2-7; possible D gene TRBD2, 5 bases. The receptor was isolated from a woman in her twenties or thirties with acute COVID-19. The sequencing sample was made of PBMCs or T cells enriched from blood (not recorded which). The CDR3 reads CSASPISGDYEQYF. CDR3 bases: TGCAGTGCTAGTCCCATCAGCGGCGACTACGAGCAGTACTTC.